The 29 T cell receptor beta chains listed next were all sequenced from one sample in a study of T-cell reconstitution after alpha-beta-depleted transplantation in children. For TCRbeta, the library was prepared with unique molecular identifiers. TCRdb fed the PCR reads into MiXCR, producing one record per CDR3 protein. The profile shows around 580,000 distinct CDR3 sequences, more than 20% of them singletons. The material sequenced was PBMCs, mostly from graft donor cells, taken 360 days after TCRalphabeta/CD19-depleted stem cell transplant. These receptor sequences come from a boy under two years old who had a stem cell transplant for acute myeloid leukemia, so the T cells may come from the graft donor.

V gene TRBV6-1 combines with J gene TRBJ1-3; 9 bases line up with TRBD1. The V gene's germline CDR1 is MNHNS and CDR2 SASEGT. Germline trimming cut 7 bases from V and 0 bases from J; bases unmatched to any gene: 4. This CDR3 comprises 15 residues. The CDR3 is CASKRTGASGNTIYF. CDR3 coding DNA: TGTGCCAGCAAGAGGACAGGGGCCTCTGGAAACACCATATATTTT.

In this sample, this clonotype turned up a few times. The gene calls are TRBV7-9 and TRBJ2-7; D remains ambiguous. The V gene's germline CDR1 is SEHNR and CDR2 FQNEAQ (reference sequence). V was shortened by 1 base and J by 3 bases, with 4 bases between the two germline ends. The CDR3 loop spans 12 amino acids. The CDR3 loop is CASSLEVYEQYF. In DNA form, the CDR3 reads TGTGCCAGCAGCTTAGAAGTCTACGAGCAGTACTTC.

The chain has TRBV6-5 and TRBJ2-1, with D maybe TRBD2 (5 bases). Trimming pared 2 bases from V and 6 bases from J, leaving 14 bases between. This CDR3 contains 15 residues. In germline, CDR1 is MNHEY, CDR2 SVGAGI. The CDR3 region is CASSYRDVPLNEQFF. CDR3 in DNA: TGTGCCAGCAGTTACCGGGATGTCCCTCTCAATGAGCAGTTCTTC.

In this sample, this clonotype turned up many times. V gene TRBV7-3 combines with J gene TRBJ2-3, with 8 bases identical to TRBD2. CDR3 length: 17 amino acids. CDR1 and CDR2 (germline): SGHTA, FQGTGA. After removal of 1 base from V and 5 bases from J, the junction contained 11 bases not matched to a gene. CDR3 nucleotides: TGTGCCAGCAGCTTAAGTTTATCAGCGGGGGCCGGAGATACGCAGTATTTT. It is translated as CASSLSLSAGAGDTQYF.

This clonotype was observed many times. The chain employs TRBV6-2 or TRBV6-3 and TRBJ1-5, with D maybe TRBD1 (5 bases). This CDR3 has 17 amino acids. Germline V gives CDR1 MNHEY, CDR2 SVGEGT. Between the trimmed V and J ends, which lost 2 bases and 4 bases, there was a span of 18 bases. CDR3 nucleotides: TGTGCCAGCAGTTACCGTATCACCGGGACTGTGAATCAGCCCCAGCATTTT. Translated, it gives CASSYRITGTVNQPQHF.

The chain uses TRBV29-1 and TRBJ1-3; 7 bases line up with TRBD1. The CDR3 covers 15 residues. CDR1 and CDR2 (germline): SQVTM, ANQGSEA. Trimming removed 7 bases from V and 7 bases from J; junction bases left unmatched: 16. In DNA form, the CDR3 reads TGCAGCGCAATCTCACGAGGGGGCCTGCGGAACACCATATATTTT. Translating gives CSAISRGGLRNTIYF. Drawing the rest from reference TRBV29-1 and TRBJ1-3, the complete variable domain is SAVISQKPSRDICQRGTSLTIQCQVDSQVTMMFWYRQQPGQSLTLIATANQGSEATYESGFVIDKFPISRPNLTFSTLTVSNMSPEDSSIYLCSAISRGGLRNTIYFGEGSWLTVV.

V is TRBV12-3 or TRBV12-4 and J is TRBJ2-7; perhaps TRBD2 as D (6 bases). The CDR3 length is 13 residues. The V gene lost 5 bases and the J gene lost 1 base, with 9 bases spanning the gap. CDR3 amino acids: CASSRGNSYEQYV. CDR3 coding DNA: TGTGCCAGCAGTCGGGGGAATTCCTACGAGCAGTACGTC.

The sample holds many counts of this clonotype. The rearrangement uses TRBV29-1 and TRBJ2-7, with 7 bases identical to TRBD2. Germline V gene sequence: CDR1 SQVTM, CDR2 ANQGSEA. This CDR3 has 15 amino acids. Trimming cost V 2 bases and J 0 bases; bases outside gene matches: 7. CDR3 loop: CSVELVWGGSYEQYF. In DNA form, the CDR3 reads TGCAGCGTTGAACTGGTGTGGGGGGGCTCCTACGAGCAGTACTTC.

This clonotype has only a few counts. The V gene is TRBV5-5, the J gene TRBJ2-7; D not certain. V was clipped by 0 bases and J by 3 bases, with 10 bases between them. Germline assignment: CDR1 SGHKS and CDR2 YYEKEE (reference sequence). The length of the CDR3 is 14 residues. The CDR3 here is CASSLGVGFYEQYF. CDR3 DNA: TGTGCCAGCAGCTTGGGGGTAGGGTTCTACGAGCAGTACTTC.

This clonotype turned up a few times. The chain uses TRBV4-3 and TRBJ2-2; D is ambiguous. The CDR3 length is 15 residues. CDR1 and CDR2 (germline): LGHNA, YSLEER. With 0 bases removed from V and 3 bases from J, the gap between germline ends came to 8 bases. DNA of the CDR3: TGCGCCAGCAGCCAAGACTACACCTACACCGGGGAGCTGTTTTTT. Translated: CASSQDYTYTGELFF.

This clonotype appeared a few times. V usage is TRBV11-3 and J usage is TRBJ2-7; 10 nucleotides match TRBD2. Losses at the gene ends were 0 bases for V and 2 bases for J; bases not matched to a gene: 4. Germline V CDR1 and CDR2: SGHNT, YENEEA. This CDR3 comprises 16 residues. In DNA form, the CDR3 reads TGTGCCAGCAGCTTAGATAGGACTAGCGGACCCTACGAGCAGTACTTC. Translating gives CASSLDRTSGPYEQYF.

This chain links TRBV12-3 or TRBV12-4 with TRBJ2-1, with D perhaps assigned TRBD1 or TRBD2 (6 bases each). The CDR3 sequence is 16 residues long. Trimming shortened V by 6 bases and J by 2 bases, and 17 bases separated the two germline ends. The CDR3 reads CASSSQGLNPYNEQFF. The CDR3 DNA reads TGTGCCAGCAGCTCACAGGGACTCAATCCCTACAATGAGCAGTTCTTC.

This clonotype was seen more than once but under ten times. The V call is TRBV12-5, the J call TRBJ2-1, with D unclear. The V end was cut by 1 base, the J end by 9 bases, with 4 bases between. The CDR3 is 11 amino acids. The germline V gene has CDR1 LGHNT and CDR2 FRNRAP. DNA for the CDR3: TGTGCTAGTGGTTTGGGAAGTGAGCAGTTCTTC. Amino acids: CASGLGSEQFF. The full variable domain, rest sourced from reference TRBV12-5 and TRBJ2-1, is DARVTQTPRHKVTEMGQEVTMRCQPILGHNTVFWYRQTMMQGLELLAYFRNRAPLDDSGMPKDRFSAEMPDATLATLKIQPSEPRDSAVYFCASGLGSEQFFGPGTRLTVL.

Comment on this clonotype: A read error may explain this, as a much larger clone is one base away. The V call is TRBV20-1, the J call TRBJ2-2; the D gene is possibly TRBD2 (5 bases). Per germline, CDR1 DFQATT and CDR2 SNEGSKA (reference sequence). The CDR3 extends over 14 amino acids. CDR3 bases: TGCAGTGCTAGCCCCGGCCAGAACACCGGGAAGCTGTTTTTT. Protein: CSASPGQNTGKLFF.

This chain uses TRBV7-9 with TRBJ1-2, with a weak D call TRBD1 (6 bases). The CDR3 covers 15 residues. Trimming took 2 bases from V and 4 from J, leaving 14 bases between them. The germline V gene has CDR1 SEHNR and CDR2 FQNEAQ (reference sequence). CDR3 loop: CASSLRGGHSYGYTF. As DNA, the CDR3 is TGTGCCAGCAGCTTACGCGGGGGGCACAGCTATGGCTACACCTTC.

The gene calls are TRBV5-1 and TRBJ1-2, with D tentatively TRBD1 (6 bases). Germline V gene sequence: CDR1 SGHRS, CDR2 YFSETQ. The CDR3 runs 20 residues. V gave up 0 bases and J gave up 4 bases, with 28 bases separating them. The CDR3 nucleotides are TGCGCCAGCAGCTTGGGAGTTCGGCCGGGAACTGGACAGTTCAGCTATGGCTACACCTTC. It yields the protein CASSLGVRPGTGQFSYGYTF. The entire variable domain, with the rest obtained from reference TRBV5-1 and TRBJ1-2, is as follows: KAGVTQTPRYLIKTRGQQVTLSCSPISGHRSVSWYQQTPGQGLQFLFEYFSETQRNKGNFPGRFSGRQFSNSRSEMNVSTLELGDSALYLCASSLGVRPGTGQFSYGYTFGSGTRLTVV.

This clonotype was seen a few times. The rearrangement uses TRBV12-3 or TRBV12-4 and TRBJ1-5; no reliable D call. The CDR3 has 14 residues. V lost 2 bases, J lost 2 bases, and 7 bases lay in between. CDR3 nucleotide sequence: TGTGCCAGCAGTTTAAAAACAGGCAATCAGCCCCAGCATTTT. Its translation is CASSLKTGNQPQHF.

This clonotype was found many times. The rearrangement links TRBV29-1 to TRBJ1-1; D is undetermined. The CDR3 has 12 residues. V gave up 7 bases and J gave up 1 base, with 10 bases separating them. Germline CDR1 is SQVTM and CDR2 is ANQGSEA. DNA of the CDR3: TGCAGCGCCTCACAGCGGAACACTGAAGCTTTCTTT. The encoded protein is CSASQRNTEAFF.

This clonotype was counted a few times. The chain recombines TRBV5-1 with TRBJ2-5; 8 bases map to TRBD1. V was clipped by 3 bases and J by 2 bases; unmatched bases: 6. Germline loops: CDR1 SGHRS, CDR2 YFSETQ. CDR3 length: 15 amino acids. The CDR3 loop reads CASSSLTGGQETQYF. Here the CDR3 DNA reads TGCGCCAGCAGCTCTCTTACAGGGGGGCAAGAGACCCAGTACTTC.

CDR3 bases: TGCAGTGCCCCCACCGCCGCCGGGGAGCTGTTTTTT. This codes for CSAPTAAGELFF. The J gene is TRBJ2-2, the V gene TRBV20-1; D is uncertain. The CDR3 covers 12 residues. Per the germline V gene, CDR1 is DFQATT and CDR2 is SNEGSKA (reference sequence). V was trimmed by 6 bases and J by 6 bases, leaving 11 bases between them.

In its sample, this clonotype was seen a few times. The chain combines TRBV9 with TRBJ1-1; 8 bases are shared with TRBD1. CDR3 length: 14 amino acids. J was trimmed by 1 base and V by 3 bases; bases with no gene match: 2. Germline V CDR1 and CDR2: SGDLS, YYNGEE. This CDR3 reads CASSGQGPNTEAFF. The CDR3 DNA sequence: TGTGCCAGCAGCGGACAGGGGCCGAACACTGAAGCTTTCTTT.

The chain carries TRBV20-1 and TRBJ2-1, with 9 bases matching TRBD2. V was clipped by 3 bases and J by 4 bases; unmatched bases: 7. The CDR3 spans 15 residues. Germline V gene data show CDR1 as DFQATT and CDR2 as SNEGSKA (reference sequence). The CDR3 DNA is TGCAGTGCTAGCCTCTCCGGACTAGCGTACAATGAGCAGTTCTTC. Protein: CSASLSGLAYNEQFF.

The chain recombines TRBV5-1 with TRBJ2-2; perhaps TRBD2 as D (5 bases). The CDR3 sequence is 15 residues long. Between the trimmed V and J ends, which lost 3 bases and 0 bases, there was a span of 9 bases. Germline V gives CDR1 SGHRS, CDR2 YFSETQ. The CDR3 bases are TGCGCCAGCAGCTGGACGCGGGCGAACACCGGGGAGCTGTTTTTT. It is translated as CASSWTRANTGELFF.

This sequence joins TRBV24-1 and TRBJ2-2, with D possibly being TRBD1 (5 bases). There are 14 residues in the CDR3. Deletions cut 5 bases from V and 7 bases from J, with 13 bases between. Germline V gives CDR1 KGHDR, CDR2 SFDVKD. The CDR3 spells CATSGAGRSGELFF. Here the CDR3 DNA reads TGTGCCACCAGTGGAGCAGGGCGTAGCGGGGAGCTGTTTTTT.

The chain recombines TRBV21-1 with TRBJ2-7; the table calls TRBD2, which could not be checked here. TRBV21-1 is classified as a pseudogene. The CDR3 has 18 residues. The CDR3 sequence: CASSGDKRLQSGTYEQYV. Written as DNA, the CDR3 is TGTGCCAGCAGTGGGGATAAAAGACTTCAGTCGGGGACTTACGAGCAGTACGTC.

The chain joins TRBV20-1 to TRBJ2-3; D may be TRBD1 or TRBD2 (5 bases each). CDR1 is DFQATT and CDR2 is SNEGSKA in the germline V gene (reference sequence). This CDR3 has 14 amino acids. V lost 1 base and J lost 4, with 12 bases in between. The CDR3 nucleotides are TGCAGTGCTAGAGGGGAACTAGGGGCAGATACGCAGTATTTT. Translating it yields CSARGELGADTQYF.

This clonotype was found many times. The chain is built from TRBV11-2 and TRBJ2-2; 9 bases line up with TRBD1. The J segment lost 8 bases and the V segment lost 5 bases, leaving 6 bases of the junction unmatched. Germline V gene lookup returns CDR1 SGHAT and CDR2 FQNNGV. The CDR3 loop spans 14 amino acids. CDR3 DNA: TGTGCCAGCAGCATTCCGGGACAGGGTGGGGAGCTGTTTTTT. Translation gives CASSIPGQGGELFF.

This clonotype was observed a few times. J is TRBJ1-2 and V is TRBV13, with a weak D call TRBD1 (5 bases). Germline loops: CDR1 PRHDT, CDR2 FYEKMQ (reference sequence). With 5 bases removed from V and 8 bases from J, the gap between germline ends came to 15 bases. This CDR3 has 13 amino acids. The CDR3 protein is CASSTEQGGGYTF. The CDR3 DNA follows: TGTGCCAGCAGCACAGAGCAGGGAGGAGGCTACACCTTC.

The V gene is TRBV24-1, the J gene TRBJ2-5, with unresolved D. Trimming stripped 3 bases from V and 2 bases from J, with 9 bases between. This CDR3 has 14 residues. The germline V gene has CDR1 KGHDR and CDR2 SFDVKD. CDR3 coding DNA: TGTGCCACCAGTGATAGGAACACTCAAGAGACCCAGTACTTC. This encodes CATSDRNTQETQYF.